These T cell receptor beta chains were read from a single sample in a study of beta chain features in type 1 diabetes. Sequencing used immunoSEQ multiplex PCR; TCRdb keeps in-frame clones, though not all of them. The sample carries hundreds of thousands of clones, over 12% recorded once. Sequences were obtained from naive CD4+ T cells from blood. The receptors shown here come from a man between 18 and 35 years old with type 1 diabetes. Each CDR3 is given with its conserved first and last residue. A D gene is named only where the DNA matches it firmly. Part of the rows lack a size; the others show once, few, many or a class for expanded clones.

V	size	J	D	DNA	CDR3
TRBV7-9	few	TRBJ1-1	NA	TGTGCCAGCAGCTCGAAGGTCACTGAAGCTTTCTTT	CASSSKVTEAFF
TRBV7-3	NA	TRBJ2-5	NA	TGTGCCAGCAGCTCGGGGGTTCAAGAGACCCAGTACTTC	CASSSGVQETQYF
TRBV4-3	few	TRBJ2-1	TRBD1	TGCGCCAGCAGCCAAGATCCCCAGGGGGCCTACAATGAGCAGTTCTTC	CASSQDPQGAYNEQFF
TRBV13	few	TRBJ2-3	TRBD2	TGTGCCAGCAGCGCCCCCCCCGGACTAGGTACGCAGTATTTT	CASSAPPGLGTQYF
TRBV23-1	NA	TRBJ1-2	TRBD1	TGCGCCAGCAGTTGGGACAGGACTAACTATGGCTACACCTTC	CASSWDRTNYGYTF
TRBV29-1	NA	TRBJ2-7	NA	TGCAGCGTTCGGGAGGACAGTCCTTACGAGCAGTACTTC	CSVREDSPYEQYF
TRBV30	NA	TRBJ1-2	NA	TGTGCCTGGAGTGTAATTTCTAACTATGGCTACACCTTC	CAWSVISNYGYTF
TRBV28	few	TRBJ1-2	TRBD1	TGTGCCAGCACCTTGGACAGGGGGTGGTATGGCTACACCTTC	CASTLDRGWYGYTF
TRBV7-8	few	TRBJ2-1	TRBD1	TGTGCCAGCAGCCCTAGCCCCCTGACAGGGTATAATGAGCAGTTCTTC	CASSPSPLTGYNEQFF
TRBV5-1	few	TRBJ2-5	NA	TGCGCCAGCAGCTTGGATGGCTTCCAAGAGACCCAGTACTTC	CASSLDGFQETQYF
TRBV28	NA	TRBJ2-7	NA	TGTGCCACCCTGGGGCCCTACGAGCAGTACTTC	CATLGPYEQYF
TRBV14	few	TRBJ1-3	NA	TGTGCCAGCAGCCAGGGGACCGTGGCTTATGGAAACACCATATATTTT	CASSQGTVAYGNTIYF
TRBV1	NA	TRBJ1-3	NA	TGCACCAGCAGCCATGGCTTCACATTAGGGGCTGGAAACACCATATATTTT	CTSSHGFTLGAGNTIYF
TRBV6-5	NA	TRBJ1-3	NA	TGTGCCAGCAGGGACGCAGGGGAGGACACCATATATTTT	CASRDAGEDTIYF
TRBV23-1	few	TRBJ2-7	NA	TGCGCCAGCAGTCGTCAGTTATGTCGCGAGCAGTACTTC	CASSRQLCREQYF
TRBV20-1	few	TRBJ2-1	NA	TGCAGTACGCGCTCCTACAATGAGCAGTTCTTC	CSTRSYNEQFF
TRBV5-1	once	TRBJ1-1	NA	TGCGCCAGTTCCGGGACGGTCAACACTGAAGCTTTCTTT	CASSGTVNTEAFF
TRBV28	NA	TRBJ1-4	TRBD1	TGTGCCAGCAGCACAGGGACAGTGATTGAAAAACTGTTTTTT	CASSTGTVIEKLFF
TRBV30	NA	TRBJ2-1	TRBD1	TGTGCCTGGGCCCGGGACAGGGGAGGGTATGAGCAGTTCTTC	CAWARDRGGYEQFF
TRBV29-1	NA	TRBJ2-7	TRBD1	TGCAGCGTTGAGGGACAGACTGCCTACGAGCAGTACTTC	CSVEGQTAYEQYF
TRBV9	NA	TRBJ2-3	TRBD2	TGTGCCAGCAGTTCGACTAGCGGGAGGTCGGGGACAGATACGCAGTATTTT	CASSSTSGRSGTDTQYF
TRBV30	NA	TRBJ2-3	NA	TGTGCCTGGAGTAGCAGGGGCCGATCCACAGATACGCAGTATTTT	CAWSSRGRSTDTQYF
TRBV11-1	NA	TRBJ2-4	NA	TGTGCCAGCAGCTTAGGGCACCAAAACATTCAGTACTTC	CASSLGHQNIQYF
TRBV23-1	NA	TRBJ1-4	NA	TGCGCCAGCAGTCAATTGCACCGGGCGGGGAAACTGTTTTTT	CASSQLHRAGKLFF
TRBV4-1	few	TRBJ2-1	NA	TGCGCCAGCAGCCAGGGGGTGCGGGGAGTTTATGATGAGCAGTTCTTC	CASSQGVRGVYDEQFF
TRBV28	few	TRBJ2-2	NA	TGTGCCAGCAGTACAAGTCCGGCGGGCACCGGGGAGCTGTTTTTT	CASSTSPAGTGELFF
TRBV29-1	few	TRBJ2-5	NA	TGCAGCGGTACCGTATCTGGGGAGACCCAGTACTTC	CSGTVSGETQYF
TRBV25-1	NA	TRBJ1-2	TRBD1	TGTGCCAGCATGGGACAGGGGCGGAACTATGGCTACACCTTC	CASMGQGRNYGYTF
TRBV25-1	NA	TRBJ2-4	TRBD2	TGTGCCAGCAGTGAAATTTCCGGGACGGGGGGCATTCAGTACTTC	CASSEISGTGGIQYF